Shown below are 28 T cell receptor beta chains from a single sample sequenced in a study of memory CD4+ T cells and cytomegalovirus serostatus. TCRdb's copy holds only in-frame clones and misses some; the assay was immunoSEQ multiplex PCR. This table has just under 95,000 clones, about four fifths appearing once. Single viable CD3+CD4+CD8-CD45RO+ cells were sorted as the memory CD4+ T cells. Sequencing was done on a sample of memory CD4+ T cells from blood. The receptors were sampled from an adult in good health and CMV-seropositive.

This sequence joins TRBV29-1 and TRBJ2-3, with a tentative D call TRBD1 (6 bases). Between the trimmed V and J ends, which lost 4 bases and 4 bases, there was a span of 15 bases. Germline-derived CDR1 and CDR2 are SQVTM and ANQGSEA. This CDR3 has 14 amino acids. The CDR3 spells CSVGNQGRPDTQYF. CDR3 nucleotides: TGCAGCGTTGGAAATCAGGGGCGACCAGATACGCAGTATTTT.

This rearrangement joins TRBV10-3 to TRBJ1-2, with D possibly matching TRBD1 (5 bases). CDR3 length equals 14 residues. V was clipped by 4 bases and J by 4 bases, with 13 bases between them. The germline gives CDR1 ENHRY, CDR2 SYGVKD. CDR3 residues: CAISVGGTSYGYTF. The CDR3 DNA sequence: TGTGCCATCAGTGTCGGGGGTACGTCCTATGGCTACACCTTC.

The chain joins TRBV7-8 to TRBJ2-1, with 8 bases identical to TRBD1. Germline V gene sequence: CDR1 SGHVS, CDR2 FQNEAQ. Unmatched junction bases numbered 5, after V lost 4 bases and J lost 0 bases. The CDR3 has 16 amino acids. CDR3: CASSWGTGGSYNEQFF. The CDR3 DNA is TGTGCCAGCAGCTGGGGAACAGGGGGCTCCTACAATGAGCAGTTCTTC.

V usage is TRBV19 and J usage is TRBJ1-2; 10 nucleotides line up with TRBD1. CDR1 is LNHDA and CDR2 is SQIVND in the germline V gene (reference sequence). The CDR3 extends over 15 amino acids. Trimming at V came to 3 bases and at J to 4 bases, leaving 5 bases not matched to a gene. The CDR3 sequence is CASSMGQGPSYGYTF. CDR3 nucleotide sequence: TGTGCCAGTAGTATGGGACAGGGGCCTTCCTATGGCTACACCTTC. The full variable domain, in which reference TRBV19 and TRBJ1-2 provide the parts outside the CDR3, is DGGITQSPKYLFRKEGQNVTLSCEQNLNHDAMYWYRQDPGQGLRLIYYSQIVNDFQKGDIAEGYSVSREKKESFPLTVTSAQKNPTAFYLCASSMGQGPSYGYTFGSGTRLTVV.

This clone was detected once. J is TRBJ2-7 and V is TRBV4-2, with a tentative D call TRBD1 (5 bases). V was cut by 2 bases and J by 4 bases, with 6 bases left in between. Germline CDR1 reads LGHNA; CDR2 reads YNFKEQ. This CDR3 has 12 amino acids. CDR3 sequence reads: CASSQRGYEQYF. In nucleotides, the CDR3 is TGTGCCAGCAGCCAAAGGGGTTACGAGCAGTACTTC.

This chain links TRBV10-2 with TRBJ1-1; TRBD1 agrees at 10 bases. The J segment lost 4 bases and the V segment lost 6 bases, leaving 11 bases of the junction unmatched. Per germline, CDR1 WSHSY and CDR2 SAAADI. This CDR3 is 16 amino acids long. The CDR3 reads CASRRTTGGAGTEAFF. CDR3 in DNA: TGCGCCAGCAGACGAACGACAGGGGGCGCCGGCACTGAAGCTTTCTTT.

The rearrangement joins TRBV2 to TRBJ1-6; D is unresolved. CDR1 and CDR2 from the germline V gene are SNHLY and FYNNEI. Trimming stripped 2 bases from V and 17 bases from J, with 16 bases between. The CDR3 extends over 13 amino acids. CDR3 DNA: TGTGCCAGCAGTGAAAGAGGCAGAGAGTCTTTCCACTTT. It is translated as CASSERGRESFHF.

In the case of this clone: The same CDR3 is also encoded by other DNA sequences in this sample. The rearrangement uses TRBV30 and TRBJ2-5; maybe TRBD1 (5 bases). Germline CDR1 and CDR2: GTSNPN and SVGIG (reference sequence). The V end lost 0 bases, the J end lost 5 bases, and 10 bases lay between the germline ends. CDR3 length: 13 amino acids. CDR3 sequence reads: CAWSVRRAETQYF. Written as DNA, the CDR3 is TGTGCCTGGAGTGTACGCAGGGCTGAGACCCAGTACTTC.

This sequence joins TRBV2 and TRBJ1-1; no clear D. Deletions cut 6 bases from V and 1 base from J, with 18 bases between. Per the germline V gene, CDR1 is SNHLY and CDR2 is FYNNEI. The length of the CDR3 is 16 residues. CDR3 region: CASRVTTGGWNTEAFF. CDR3 sequence (DNA): TGTGCCAGCAGAGTTACGACCGGCGGCTGGAACACTGAAGCTTTCTTT.

The rearrangement links TRBV7-2 to TRBJ2-2; 7 positions agree with TRBD2. The junction had 11 bases not matched to a gene; V was cut back by 5 bases and J by 5 bases. The CDR3 consists of 16 residues. Germline V CDR1 and CDR2: SGHTA, FQGNSA. The DNA for the CDR3 is TGTGCCAGCAGCCTGAGGACTAGAGGTGGGACCGGGGAGCTGTTTTTT. Protein sequence: CASSLRTRGGTGELFF.

The CDR3 protein is CASSQDELGWDGNTIYF. The CDR3 DNA reads as TGTGCCAGCAGCCAAGATGAGTTAGGGTGGGACGGAAACACCATATATTTT. The chain combines TRBV4-2 with TRBJ1-3; D possibly corresponds to TRBD1 (5 bases). The CDR3 has 17 amino acids. CDR1 and CDR2 (germline): LGHNA, YNFKEQ. V shed 0 bases and J shed 4 bases, with 16 bases lying between them.

Only a few counts were recorded for this clone. The chain is built from TRBV19 and TRBJ1-5; D is possibly TRBD1 (5 bases). Trimming pared 3 bases from V and 3 bases from J, leaving 15 bases between. This CDR3 spans 16 amino acids. CDR1 and CDR2 (germline): LNHDA, SQIVND (reference sequence). In nucleotides, the CDR3 is TGTGCCAGTAGTATCCAGGCAGGGAGGGACAATCAGCCCCAGCATTTT. Translated: CASSIQAGRDNQPQHF.

The V call is TRBV21-1, the J call TRBJ2-3; TRBD2 is taken as the D call from the table, unchecked against the DNA. TRBV21-1 is a recognized pseudogene. This CDR3 has 17 amino acids. This chain's CDR3 is CASSKATAGFSTDTQYF. The CDR3 DNA sequence: TGTGCCAGCAGCAAAGCAACTGCGGGTTTTAGCACAGATACGCAGTATTTT.

This clone was picked up a small number of times. J is TRBJ2-5 and V is TRBV7-2; 14 bases fit TRBD2. CDR1 is SGHTA, CDR2 FQGNSA, per germline. This CDR3 is built from 16 residues. Trimming took 5 bases from V and 5 from J; bases not matched to a gene: 7. CDR3 sequence (DNA): TGTGCCAGCAGCAAGGGACTAGCGGGAGTGGGGGAGACCCAGTACTTC. This encodes CASSKGLAGVGETQYF.

The genes are TRBV19 and TRBJ2-1, with 10 nucleotides matching TRBD2. This CDR3 spans 14 amino acids. CDR1 is LNHDA and CDR2 is SQIVND in the germline V gene (reference sequence). Trimming at V came to 5 bases and at J to 10 bases, leaving 8 bases not matched to a gene. The CDR3 DNA follows: TGTGCCAGTAGTCTAGCGGGAGTAGAAGGAGAGCAGTTCTTC. This encodes CASSLAGVEGEQFF.

The chain uses TRBV10-3 and TRBJ1-1; D not certain. Trimming removed 6 bases from V and 2 bases from J, with 13 bases in between. The CDR3 has 14 amino acids. Germline V CDR1 and CDR2: ENHRY, SYGVKD. The CDR3 protein is CAIRASTGNTEAFF. Written as DNA, the CDR3 is TGTGCCATCAGGGCGTCCACGGGCAACACTGAAGCTTTCTTT.

The chain combines TRBV5-1 with TRBJ2-7; D is unclear. CDR1 SGHRS and CDR2 YFSETQ come from the germline V gene. The CDR3 extends over 13 amino acids. V was trimmed by 0 bases and J by 2 bases, leaving 6 bases between them. This chain's CDR3 is CASSLARTYEQYF. Written as DNA, the CDR3 is TGCGCCAGCAGCTTGGCGAGAACCTACGAGCAGTACTTC.

This chain links TRBV28 with TRBJ2-2; 11 nucleotides align to TRBD2. This CDR3 spans 17 amino acids. Germline V CDR1 and CDR2: MDHEN, SYDVKM. Trimming removed 4 bases from V and 6 bases from J; junction bases left unmatched: 10. The CDR3 here is CASSSWGLAGGPGELFF. The CDR3 DNA follows: TGTGCCAGCAGTTCATGGGGGCTAGCGGGAGGACCCGGGGAGCTGTTTTTT. Full variable domain (rest looked up from reference TRBV28 and TRBJ2-2): DVKVTQSSRYLVKRTGEKVFLECVQDMDHENMFWYRQDPGLGLRLIYFSYDVKMKEKGDIPEGYSVSREKKERFSLILESASTNQTSMYLCASSSWGLAGGPGELFFGEGSRLTVL.

The CDR3 is CASSQGNTNEKLFF. CDR3 bases: TGTGCCAGCAGCCAGGGGAATACTAATGAAAAACTGTTTTTT. The J gene is TRBJ1-4, the V gene TRBV6-1, with D perhaps TRBD1 (6 bases). Germline values: CDR1 MNHNS, CDR2 SASEGT. The CDR3 is 14 residues long. The V and J ends lost 6 bases and 2 bases respectively, with 10 bases between them.

This clone was counted between two and nine times. The chain combines TRBV27 with TRBJ2-7; 9 bases fit TRBD2. After removal of 3 bases from V and 3 bases from J, the junction contained 6 bases not matched to a gene. The CDR3 runs to 15 residues. Germline CDR1 MNHEY, CDR2 SMNVEV (reference sequence). The CDR3 bases are TGTGCCAGCAGTTTGAAGCGGGAGGCCCGCTACGAGCAGTACTTC. Encoded protein: CASSLKREARYEQYF.

The CDR3 is CASSYIAGAGYEQYF. In DNA form, the CDR3 reads TGCGCCAGCAGCTATATAGCGGGAGCAGGTTACGAGCAGTACTTC. V and J are TRBV5-1 and TRBJ2-7, with 9 bases identical to TRBD2. The V and J ends lost 3 bases and 4 bases, in that order; junction bases with no gene match: 8. This CDR3 contains 15 residues. Germline CDR1 reads SGHRS; CDR2 reads YFSETQ.

The chain employs TRBV5-4 and TRBJ2-3; tentatively, D is TRBD1 (6 bases). Trimming took off 4 bases at V and 1 base at J, with 19 bases between the two ends. Germline CDR1 SGHNT, CDR2 YYREEE (reference sequence). The CDR3 sequence is 17 residues long. CDR3 nucleotides: TGTGCCAGCAGCCCCCGGGACAAGGGGCTTGGCACAGATACGCAGTATTTT. Translated: CASSPRDKGLGTDTQYF.

This chain uses TRBV7-9 with TRBJ2-2, with unresolved D. Looked up from germline, CDR1 is SEHNR and CDR2 is FQNEAQ (reference sequence). The CDR3 runs to 15 residues. With 7 bases removed from V and 0 bases from J, the gap between germline ends came to 12 bases. The CDR3 nucleotides are TGTGCCAGCACCCCCGGTGTTGCGAACACCGGGGAGCTGTTTTTT. Protein: CASTPGVANTGELFF.

V is TRBV11-2 and J is TRBJ1-2, with D perhaps matching TRBD1 (5 bases). This CDR3 contains 13 residues. The V end lost 1 base, the J end lost 8 bases, and 11 bases lay between the germline ends. Germline CDR1 is SGHAT and CDR2 is FQNNGV. The CDR3: CASSLAVRGGYTF. In nucleotides, the CDR3 is TGTGCCAGCAGCTTAGCGGTCCGGGGCGGCTACACCTTC.

The chain joins TRBV7-2 to TRBJ1-2; perhaps TRBD1 as D (5 bases). Germline CDR1 is SGHTA and CDR2 is FQGNSA. The CDR3 extends over 15 amino acids. The V and J ends lost 4 bases and 4 bases respectively, with 16 bases between them. CDR3 in DNA: TGTGCCAGCAGCTCGGGGCCTCTACTCATCTATGGCTACACCTTC. Its protein is CASSSGPLLIYGYTF. Filled out from reference TRBV7-2 and TRBJ1-2, the complete variable domain reads GAGVSQSPSNKVTEKGKDVELRCDPISGHTALYWYRQSLGQGLEFLIYFQGNSAPDKSGLPSDRFSAERTGGSVSTLTIQRTQQEDSAVYLCASSSGPLLIYGYTFGSGTRLTVV.

The J gene is TRBJ2-5, the V gene TRBV2; D is unresolved. Trimming shortened V by 4 bases and J by 7 bases, and 19 bases separated the two germline ends. The CDR3 covers 15 residues. CDR1 SNHLY and CDR2 FYNNEI come from the germline V gene. The DNA for the CDR3 is TGTGCCAGCAGTGGGGCCAGGCCTACAAGTGTGACCCAGTACTTC. Amino acids: CASSGARPTSVTQYF.

Worth noting for this clone: A junction boundary mismatches the germline segment, possibly from a read error. Other DNA sequences within the sample encode an identical CDR3. The gene calls are TRBV5-4 and TRBJ2-7; D tentatively reads TRBD1 or TRBD2 (5 bases each). Germline V lookup: CDR1 SGHNT, CDR2 YYREEE (reference sequence). The CDR3 runs to 13 residues. DNA of the CDR3: TGTGCCAGCAGCAGGGACCCGACTGGGGAGCAGTACTTT. This translates into CASSRDPTGEQYF.

The rearrangement links TRBV5-1 to TRBJ1-2, with a tentative D call TRBD1 (6 bases). Per the germline V gene, CDR1 is SGHRS and CDR2 is YFSETQ. The CDR3 is made up of 14 amino acids. Trimming left V 6 bases short and J 4 bases short, with 16 bases between. This CDR3 is CASTQPGTSYGYTF. The CDR3 nucleotides read TGCGCCAGCACCCAACCGGGGACATCCTATGGCTACACCTTC.